The text below deals with one T cell receptor (beta chain). The antigen remains unidentified. These data belong to a study of T cells in localized non-small cell lung cancer. Study-wide findings and caveats: Uninvolved adjacent lung showed higher T cell clonality than tumor. An association was observed between higher blood T cell density and longer overall survival. Appearance in adjacent lung was seen for a median around 61 of the top 100 tumor clones.

This CDR3 is built from 11 residues. V lost 6 bases to trimming and J lost 9 bases, with 14 bases between them. CDR1 and CDR2 (germline): DFQATT, SNEGSKA (reference sequence). The repertoire was sequenced with immunoSEQ multiplex PCR; TCRdb's copy has only in-frame clones and lacks some. The data show around 130,000 clones, with roughly nine tenths seen just once and roughly 1.8% held by the top ten. The specimen comprised peripheral blood, sampled before any cancer treatment. The receptor was isolated from a female donor of 60 years or more with stage I lung adenocarcinoma. The rearrangement uses TRBV20-1 and TRBJ2-5; the D gene could be TRBD1 or TRBD2 (5 bases each). CDR3 coding DNA: TGCAGTGCAGCCGGGACGGACGCCCAGTACTTC. This gives the protein CSAAGTDAQYF.